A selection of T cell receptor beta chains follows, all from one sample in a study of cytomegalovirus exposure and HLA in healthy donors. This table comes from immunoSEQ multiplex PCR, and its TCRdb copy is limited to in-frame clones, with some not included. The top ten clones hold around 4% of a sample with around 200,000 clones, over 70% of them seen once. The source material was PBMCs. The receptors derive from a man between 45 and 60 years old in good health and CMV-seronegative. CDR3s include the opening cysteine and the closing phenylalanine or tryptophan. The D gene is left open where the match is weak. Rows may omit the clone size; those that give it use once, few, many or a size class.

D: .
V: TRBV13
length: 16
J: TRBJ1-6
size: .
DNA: TGTGCCAGCAGCGCCGGACAGCAAAATTATAATTCACCCCTCCACTTT
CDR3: CASSAGQQNYNSPLHF

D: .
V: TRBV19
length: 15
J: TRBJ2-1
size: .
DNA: TGTGCCAGTAGTATAGTGAGGACCCTCGGGGATGAGCAGTTCTTC
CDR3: CASSIVRTLGDEQFF

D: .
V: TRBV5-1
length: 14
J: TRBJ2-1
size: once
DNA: TGCGCCAGCAGCTTCCTAGGGGCAATTAATGAGCAGTTCTTC
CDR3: CASSFLGAINEQFF

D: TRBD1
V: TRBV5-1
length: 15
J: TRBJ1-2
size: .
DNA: TGCGCCAGCAGCTCCGGGACAGGGGTTAACTATGGCTACACCTTC
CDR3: CASSSGTGVNYGYTF

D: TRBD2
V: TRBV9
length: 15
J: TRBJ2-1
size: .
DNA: TGTGCCAGCAGCGCGGGACTAGGCGGAGGCAATGAGCAGTTCTTC
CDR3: CASSAGLGGGNEQFF

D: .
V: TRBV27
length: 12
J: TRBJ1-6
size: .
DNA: TGTGCCAGCACCAGGGTCGGGTCACCCCTCCACTTT
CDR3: CASTRVGSPLHF

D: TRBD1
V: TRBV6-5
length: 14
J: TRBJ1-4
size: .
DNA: TGTGCCAGCAGCTCCGGGACAGGGAGTGAAAAACTGTTTTTT
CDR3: CASSSGTGSEKLFF

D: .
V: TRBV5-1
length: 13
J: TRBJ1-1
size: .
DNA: TGCGCCAGCAGCTATCGACAAGAACTTGAAGCTTTCTTT
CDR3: CASSYRQELEAFF

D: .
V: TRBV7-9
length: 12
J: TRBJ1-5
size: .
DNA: TGTTCCAGCAGCTTTTCAGATCAGCCCCAGCATTTT
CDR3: CSSSFSDQPQHF

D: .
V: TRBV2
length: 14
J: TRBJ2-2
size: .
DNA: TGTGCCAGCAGGAAGGGGGGGCCAATCGGGGAGCTGTTTTTT
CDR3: CASRKGGPIGELFF

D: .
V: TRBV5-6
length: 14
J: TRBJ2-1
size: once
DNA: TGTGCCAGCAGCCCGACTATTATAGCCAATGAGCAGTTCTTC
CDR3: CASSPTIIANEQFF

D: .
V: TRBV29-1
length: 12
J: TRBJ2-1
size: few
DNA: TGCAGCGGGGGGCCCGTCTACAATGAGCAGTTCTTC
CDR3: CSGGPVYNEQFF

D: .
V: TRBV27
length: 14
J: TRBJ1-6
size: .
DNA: TGTGCCAGCAGTCCCCGGGGGGCCACTTCACCCCTCCACTTT
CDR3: CASSPRGATSPLHF

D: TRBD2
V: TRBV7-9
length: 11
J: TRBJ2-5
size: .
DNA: TGTGCCAGCAGCTCGGGGGGAGGCATTGACTTC
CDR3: CASSSGGGIDF

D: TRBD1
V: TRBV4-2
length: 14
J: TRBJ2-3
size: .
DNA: TGTGCCAGCAGTAGGGACAGGCGCACAGGTACGCAGTATTTT
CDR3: CASSRDRRTGTQYF

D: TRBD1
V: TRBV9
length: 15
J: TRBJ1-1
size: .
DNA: TGTGCCAGCAGCCCAGTGGGACAGGGAGTCACTGAAGCTTTCTTT
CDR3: CASSPVGQGVTEAFF

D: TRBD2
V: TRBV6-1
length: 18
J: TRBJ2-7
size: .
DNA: TGTGCCAGCAGTGAAAATCTTTCAAGCGGGGTCTACTCCTACGAGCAGTACTTC
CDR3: CASSENLSSGVYSYEQYF

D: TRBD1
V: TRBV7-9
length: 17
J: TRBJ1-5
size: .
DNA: TGTGCCAGCACCAGGGACAGCGAAATGAGAGGCAATCAGCCCCAGCATTTT
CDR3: CASTRDSEMRGNQPQHF

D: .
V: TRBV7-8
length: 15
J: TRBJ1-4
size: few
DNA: TGTGCCAGCAGCCTTGACAGTTGGGGTAATGAAAAACTGTTTTTT
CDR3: CASSLDSWGNEKLFF

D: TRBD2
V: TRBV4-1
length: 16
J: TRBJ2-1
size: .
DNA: TGCGCCAGCAGCCAAGGACTAGCGGGGTTCTACAATGAGCAGTTCTTC
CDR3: CASSQGLAGFYNEQFF

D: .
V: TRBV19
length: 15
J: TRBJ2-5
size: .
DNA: TGTGCCAGTAGTCCGTCCGGGGGGCGCACGGAGACCCAGTACTTC
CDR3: CASSPSGGRTETQYF

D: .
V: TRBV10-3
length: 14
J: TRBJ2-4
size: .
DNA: TGTGCCATCAGTGAGTCGAGAGGGACACGCATTCAGTACTTC
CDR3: CAISESRGTRIQYF

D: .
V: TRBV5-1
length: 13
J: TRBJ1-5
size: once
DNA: TGCGCCAGCAGCTTAACAGGGACCCAGCCCCAGCATTTT
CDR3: CASSLTGTQPQHF

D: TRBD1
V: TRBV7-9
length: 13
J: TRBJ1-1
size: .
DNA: TGTGCCAGCAGGGACAGGGAGAACACTGAAGCTTTCTTT
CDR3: CASRDRENTEAFF

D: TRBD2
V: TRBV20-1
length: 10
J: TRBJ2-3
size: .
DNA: TGCAGTGCTGGGGGGGGTACGCAGTATTTT
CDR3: CSAGGGTQYF

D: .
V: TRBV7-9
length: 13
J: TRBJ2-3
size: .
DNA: TGTGCCAGCAGCTTAGACTCCTTGAATACGCAGTATTTT
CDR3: CASSLDSLNTQYF

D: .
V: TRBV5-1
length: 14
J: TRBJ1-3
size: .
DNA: TGCGCCAGCAGCTTCGGGGTACCTGGAAACACCATATATTTT
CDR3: CASSFGVPGNTIYF

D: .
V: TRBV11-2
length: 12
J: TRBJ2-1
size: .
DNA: TGTGCCAGCAGCTTCCCCGGGACTCCACAGTTCTTC
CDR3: CASSFPGTPQFF

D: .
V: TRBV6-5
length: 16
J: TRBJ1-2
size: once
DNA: TGTGCCAGCAGTTACAGAGGGACACGATTTTACGATGGCTACACCTTC
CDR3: CASSYRGTRFYDGYTF

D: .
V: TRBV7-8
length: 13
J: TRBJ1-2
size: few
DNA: TGTGCCAGCAGCTTAGATGGGGCTGGTGGCTACACCTTC
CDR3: CASSLDGAGGYTF

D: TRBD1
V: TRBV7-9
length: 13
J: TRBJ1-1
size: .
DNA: TGTTCCAGCATCGGACAGGGAGACACTGAAGCTTTCTTT
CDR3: CSSIGQGDTEAFF

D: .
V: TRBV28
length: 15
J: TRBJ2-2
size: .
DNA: TGTGCCAGCAGAACAAGACTAGTTCGGACCGGGGAGCTGTTTTTT
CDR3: CASRTRLVRTGELFF

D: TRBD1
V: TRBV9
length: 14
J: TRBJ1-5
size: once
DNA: TGTGCCAGCAGTCAGGGACAGGCCCAGGAAGCCCAGCATTTT
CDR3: CASSQGQAQEAQHF

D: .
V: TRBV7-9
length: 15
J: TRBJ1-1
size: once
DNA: TGTGCCAGCAGTCCGGCCGGGACTCGGAACACTGAAGCTTTCTTT
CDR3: CASSPAGTRNTEAFF

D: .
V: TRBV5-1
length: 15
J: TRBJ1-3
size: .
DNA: TGCGCCAGCAGCTTGGAGGGGGACTCTGGAAACACCATATATTTT
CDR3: CASSLEGDSGNTIYF

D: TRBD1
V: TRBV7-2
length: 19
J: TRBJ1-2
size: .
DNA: TGTGCCAGCAGAACCGGATCGGGACAGGGGGCACTAACTAACTATGGCTACACCTTC
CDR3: CASRTGSGQGALTNYGYTF

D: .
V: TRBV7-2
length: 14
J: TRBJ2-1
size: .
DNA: TGTGCCAGCAGGGAGGGGGGAGGGATCAATGAGCAGTTCTTC
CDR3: CASREGGGINEQFF

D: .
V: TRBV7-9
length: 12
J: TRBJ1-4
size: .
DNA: TGTTCCAGCAGCTTTACGGGAGAAAAACTGTTTTTT
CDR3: CSSSFTGEKLFF

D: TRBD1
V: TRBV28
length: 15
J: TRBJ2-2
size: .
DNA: TGTGCCAGCAGTTATGACAGGGTGGCCACCGGGGAGCTGTTTTTT
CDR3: CASSYDRVATGELFF

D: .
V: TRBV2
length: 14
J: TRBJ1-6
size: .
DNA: TGTGCCAGCGCCCTAACTCAATATAATTCACCCCTCCACTTT
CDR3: CASALTQYNSPLHF

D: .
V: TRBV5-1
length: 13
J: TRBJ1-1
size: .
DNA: TGCGCCAGCAGCAGCCAAGTTAACACTGAAGCTTTCTTT
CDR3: CASSSQVNTEAFF